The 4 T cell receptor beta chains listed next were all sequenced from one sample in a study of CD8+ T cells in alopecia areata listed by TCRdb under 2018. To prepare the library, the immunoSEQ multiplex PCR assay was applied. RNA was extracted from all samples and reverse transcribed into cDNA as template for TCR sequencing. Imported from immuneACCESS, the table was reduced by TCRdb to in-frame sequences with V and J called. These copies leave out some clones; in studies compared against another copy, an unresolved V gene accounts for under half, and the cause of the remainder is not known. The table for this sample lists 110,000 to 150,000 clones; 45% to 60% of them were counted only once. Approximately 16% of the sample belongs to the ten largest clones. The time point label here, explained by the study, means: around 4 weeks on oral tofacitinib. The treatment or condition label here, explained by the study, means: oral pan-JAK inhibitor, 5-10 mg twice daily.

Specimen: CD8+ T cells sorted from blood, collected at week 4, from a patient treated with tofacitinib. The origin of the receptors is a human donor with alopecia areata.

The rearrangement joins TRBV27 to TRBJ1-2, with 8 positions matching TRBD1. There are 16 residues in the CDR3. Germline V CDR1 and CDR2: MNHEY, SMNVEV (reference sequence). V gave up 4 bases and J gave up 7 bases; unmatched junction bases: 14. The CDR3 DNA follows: TGTGCCAGCAGTTCAGTAATGGGACAGGAATCGAGTGGCTACACCTTC. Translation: CASSSVMGQESSGYTF.

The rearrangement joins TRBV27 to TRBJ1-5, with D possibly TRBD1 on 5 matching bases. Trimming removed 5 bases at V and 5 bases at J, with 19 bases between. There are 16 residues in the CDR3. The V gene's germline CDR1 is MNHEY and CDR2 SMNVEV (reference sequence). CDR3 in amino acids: CASSPTLRGPYQPQHF. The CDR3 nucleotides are TGTGCCAGCAGTCCCACTCTAAGGGGACCCTATCAGCCCCAGCATTTT.

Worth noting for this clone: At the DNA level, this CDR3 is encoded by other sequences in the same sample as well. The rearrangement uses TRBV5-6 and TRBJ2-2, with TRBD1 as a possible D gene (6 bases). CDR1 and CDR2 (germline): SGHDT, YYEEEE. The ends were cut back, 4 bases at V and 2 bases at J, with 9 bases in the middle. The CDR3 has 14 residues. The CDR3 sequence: CASSLDRNTGELFF. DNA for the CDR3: TGTGCCAGCAGCCTGGACAGAAACACCGGGGAGCTGTTTTTT.

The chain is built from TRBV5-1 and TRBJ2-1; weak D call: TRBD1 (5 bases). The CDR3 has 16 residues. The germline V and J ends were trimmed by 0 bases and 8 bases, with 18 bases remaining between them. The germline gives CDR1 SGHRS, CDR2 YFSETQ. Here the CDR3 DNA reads TGCGCCAGCAGCTTGGAAGGGGCCTTGAGGCAGGATGAGCAGTTCTTC. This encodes CASSLEGALRQDEQFF. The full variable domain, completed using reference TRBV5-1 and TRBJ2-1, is KAGVTQTPRYLIKTRGQQVTLSCSPISGHRSVSWYQQTPGQGLQFLFEYFSETQRNKGNFPGRFSGRQFSNSRSEMNVSTLELGDSALYLCASSLEGALRQDEQFFGPGTRLTVL.